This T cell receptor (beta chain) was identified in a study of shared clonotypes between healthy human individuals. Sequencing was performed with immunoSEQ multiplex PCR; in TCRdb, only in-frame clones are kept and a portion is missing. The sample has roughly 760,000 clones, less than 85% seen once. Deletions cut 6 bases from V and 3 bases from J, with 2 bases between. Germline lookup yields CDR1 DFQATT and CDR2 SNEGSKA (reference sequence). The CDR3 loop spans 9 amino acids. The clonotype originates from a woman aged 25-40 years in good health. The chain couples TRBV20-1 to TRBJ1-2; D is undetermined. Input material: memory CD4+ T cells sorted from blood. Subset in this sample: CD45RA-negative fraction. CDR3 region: CSAHYGYTF. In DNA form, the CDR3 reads TGCAGTGCCCACTATGGCTACACCTTC.